This T cell receptor beta chain was identified in a study of chemoradiotherapy in HPV16-positive cancers (dated 2022 in TCRdb). About the investigation overall: Functional T-cell assays on cells from two HPV16-positive patients defined candidate HPV-specific T-cell clones and common TCR motifs. The study asked whether T-cell immunity to the HPV oncoproteins E6 and E7 changes during chemoradiotherapy and whether this immunity affects survival. The candidate HPV-specific TCRs and motifs were subsequently tracked in TCR repertoires obtained from 65 to 95 patients with HPV-related cancers. What the authors observed across the whole study: In HPV16-positive patients, expansion of HPV-responsive T cells during chemoradiotherapy was found to be associated with improved recurrence-free survival. Only a couple of HPV16-positive patients were used to derive the functional definition of HPV-specific T cells, and the survival association was reported for HPV16-positive patients. Expansion of candidate HPV-specific clones and E7-related TCR motifs was observed in the tumor microenvironment during treatment, whereas no such expansion was observed for non-HPV-specific T cells.

As regards this clone: Its antigen specificity is not known. Base qualities were left out, and no much larger clone turns up one base away.

The method behind the library was the immunoSEQ multiplex PCR assay. TCRdb limited this immuneACCESS table to in-frame rearrangements with V and J called. A share of clones is missing; checked studies link under half to unresolved V genes, and the rest is unexplained. Across this sample there are about 33,000 clones, with 85% to 90% seen only once. Around 2.3% of the sample belongs to the ten largest clones. Repertoires were sampled repeatedly over the course of chemoradiotherapy so that clonal expansion in the tumor microenvironment could be followed. The germline V end is reduced by 4 bases and the J end by 2 bases; junction bases left unmatched: 6. CDR1 and CDR2, per the germline V gene, are SGDLS and YYNGEE. Its CDR3 holds 15 amino acids, cysteine through phenylalanine. CDR3 DNA only is kept here, 45 bases in frame from base 1.

Specimen: blood, collected from a patient who underwent chemoradiotherapy. In this chain, TRBV9 is recombined with TRBJ2-7, and 10 bases in between align with TRBD2. This TCR was sampled from a human donor with HPV-associated anogenital cancer. CDR3 region: CASSFSGGTAYEQYF. In nucleotides, the sequence is TGTGCCAGCAGCTTTAGCGGGGGGACCGCCTACGAGCAGTACTTC.